A single sample is the source of the 27 T cell receptor beta chains below, sequenced in a study of cytomegalovirus exposure and HLA in healthy donors. 60 Vbeta and 13 Jbeta primers were used in PCR. Assay used: immunoSEQ multiplex PCR; TCRdb lists only in-frame clones, some missing. The sample holds about 140,000 clones. Material: PBMCs. Receptors originate from a woman aged 18-29 years in good health and CMV-seronegative.

This chain joins TRBV6-5 and TRBJ1-2; 8 bases are shared with TRBD1. Germline V gives CDR1 MNHEY, CDR2 SVGAGI. V shed 2 bases and J 2 bases; nucleotides not matched to a gene: 4. The CDR3 sequence is 15 residues long. DNA for the CDR3: TGTGCCAGCAGTTACCTGGACAGGGAAAACTATGGCTACACCTTC. Protein: CASSYLDRENYGYTF.

V usage is TRBV4-2 and J usage is TRBJ2-1, with 10 bases fitting TRBD2. J was trimmed by 8 bases and V by 1 base; bases with no gene match: 5. Germline V gene data show CDR1 as LGHNA and CDR2 as YNFKEQ. The CDR3 loop spans 15 amino acids. Here the CDR3 reads CASSQGTSGVHEQFF. The CDR3 DNA follows: TGTGCCAGCAGCCAAGGGACTAGCGGCGTACATGAGCAGTTCTTC.

The chain has TRBV30 and TRBJ1-4, with TRBD1 as a possible D gene (6 bases). CDR3 length: 13 residues. The V gene's germline CDR1 is GTSNPN and CDR2 SVGIG (reference sequence). V lost 5 bases, J lost 3 bases, and 10 bases lay in between. The DNA for the CDR3 is TGTGCCTGGGGAGACAGGTCTAATGAAAAACTGTTTTTT. Its protein is CAWGDRSNEKLFF.

This chain connects TRBV7-3 to TRBJ2-1, with 8 bases fitting TRBD2. J gave up 9 bases and V 8 bases, and 9 bases lay outside the gene matches. CDR1 is SGHTA, CDR2 FQGTGA, per germline. CDR3 size: 13 residues. This CDR3 is CASGYPSGGEQFF. The CDR3 coding sequence is TGTGCCAGCGGATACCCCAGCGGGGGTGAGCAGTTCTTC.

In nucleotides, the CDR3 is TGTGCCAGCAGCTTTACAGCACTGACAGAAGCTTTCTTT. Its translation is CASSFTALTEAFF. J is TRBJ1-1 and V is TRBV7-9; D unresolved. Trimming removed 3 bases at V and 8 bases at J, with 13 bases between. The CDR3 length is 13 residues. Germline lookup yields CDR1 SEHNR and CDR2 FQNEAQ (reference sequence).

The chain employs TRBV6-6 and TRBJ1-2; 8 bases match TRBD1. The CDR3 spans 16 residues. V lost 5 bases and J lost 6; bases outside the gene matches: 14. Germline CDR1 is MNHNY and CDR2 is SVGAGI (reference sequence). CDR3 DNA: TGTGCCAGCAGTCCCCGGGGACAGGATAGTAGGAATGGCTACACCTTC. Translation gives CASSPRGQDSRNGYTF.

V gene TRBV30 combines with J gene TRBJ1-2, with TRBD1 matching over 9 bases. The V and J ends lost 4 bases and 2 bases, in that order; junction bases with no gene match: 20. CDR3 length: 19 amino acids. In germline, CDR1 is GTSNPN, CDR2 SVGIG (reference sequence). CDR3: CAWTPWTGDFFSLNYGYTF. CDR3 nucleotide sequence: TGTGCCTGGACCCCATGGACAGGGGATTTCTTTTCCTTAAACTATGGCTACACCTTC. The full variable domain, in which reference TRBV30 and TRBJ1-2 provide the parts outside the CDR3, is SQTIHQWPATLVQPVGSPLSLECTVEGTSNPNLYWYRQAAGRGLQLLFYSVGIGQISSEVPQNLSASRPQDRQFILSSKKLLLSDSGFYLCAWTPWTGDFFSLNYGYTFGSGTRLTVV.

The chain is built from TRBV11-3 and TRBJ2-1; TRBD2 aligns across 9 bases. Germline V gene data show CDR1 as SGHNT and CDR2 as YENEEA. The trim removed 1 base at V and 6 bases at J, leaving 10 bases unmatched. This CDR3 region has 17 residues. The chain's CDR3 is CASSLGTLAGGFNEQFF. As DNA, the CDR3 is TGTGCCAGCAGCTTAGGTACCCTCGCGGGAGGGTTCAATGAGCAGTTCTTC.

The chain is built from TRBV30 and TRBJ1-2; D unresolved. CDR1 is GTSNPN and CDR2 is SVGIG in the germline V gene (reference sequence). V was shortened by 6 bases and J by 2 bases, with 16 bases between the two germline ends. The CDR3 runs 14 residues. The CDR3 DNA is TGTGCCTGCACCTGGTATGAGAAAAACTATGGCTACACCTTC. Residues: CACTWYEKNYGYTF. Looking up the rest from reference TRBV30 and TRBJ1-2 gives the full variable domain: SQTIHQWPATLVQPVGSPLSLECTVEGTSNPNLYWYRQAAGRGLQLLFYSVGIGQISSEVPQNLSASRPQDRQFILSSKKLLLSDSGFYLCACTWYEKNYGYTFGSGTRLTVV.

This chain connects TRBV7-6 to TRBJ1-4; D not resolved. CDR3 length: 16 amino acids. V lost 2 bases to trimming and J lost 6 bases, with 16 bases between them. In germline, CDR1 is SGHVS, CDR2 FNYEAQ. CDR3 nucleotide sequence: TGTGCCAGCAGCTTAAATGCGGAAAACTCATATGAAAAACTGTTTTTT. Protein product: CASSLNAENSYEKLFF.

The chain links TRBV14 to TRBJ1-2; D gene unclear. The germline V gene has CDR1 SGHDN and CDR2 FVKESK. Trimming took 0 bases from V and 4 from J, leaving 18 bases between them. The CDR3 has 17 amino acids. The CDR3 loop reads CASSQDRFRAGVYGYTF. Here the CDR3 DNA reads TGTGCCAGCAGCCAAGATAGGTTTAGGGCGGGCGTCTATGGCTACACCTTC.

V and J are TRBV12-2 and TRBJ1-2; the table gives TRBD1 as D, unverified against the DNA. TRBV12-2 is reported as a pseudogene. The CDR3 is made up of 17 amino acids. CDR3: CASVGPHTAGGHYGYTF. Here the CDR3 DNA reads TGTGCAAGTGTGGGGCCCCACACAGCAGGGGGCCACTATGGCTACACCTTC.

About this clone itself: Compared with germline, one end of the junction differs, possibly owing to a read error. This same CDR3 is encoded by further DNA sequences in the sample. The chain employs TRBV6-5 and TRBJ2-3; the match to TRBD2 covers 8 bases. Germline V gene data show CDR1 as MNHEY and CDR2 as SVGAGI. This CDR3 has 15 amino acids. As DNA, the CDR3 is TGTGCCAGCAGCCCAGGACTAGCTCTTTCGGATACGCAGTATTTC. This encodes CASSPGLALSDTQYF.

This chain uses TRBV6-1 with TRBJ2-1; 10 nucleotides agree with TRBD1. After removal of 3 bases from V and 2 bases from J, the junction contained 4 bases not matched to a gene. Per germline, CDR1 MNHNS and CDR2 SASEGT. The CDR3 consists of 16 residues. The CDR3 DNA reads TGTGCCAGCAGTGACCCCGGGACAGGGGCCTACAATGAGCAGTTCTTC. It codes for CASSDPGTGAYNEQFF.

In the case of this clone: The junction differs from germline at one of its ends, possibly a read error. This chain joins TRBV7-7 and TRBJ2-1; 9 bases agree with TRBD2. The CDR3 has 17 residues. Germline V gives CDR1 SSHAT, CDR2 FNYEAQ (reference sequence). The CDR3 nucleotides are TGTGCTAGCAGCCCCGTCGGACTAGCGCCGCCCTACAATGAGCAGTTCTTC. It yields the protein CASSPVGLAPPYNEQFF.

The chain joins TRBV7-2 to TRBJ2-6; D call uncertain. The CDR3 covers 18 residues. V gave up 5 bases and J gave up 0 bases, with 17 bases separating them. CDR1 is SGHTA, CDR2 FQGNSA, per germline. CDR3 sequence (DNA): TGTGCCAGCAGCAATCAGGTCAGAACTTTCTCTGGGGCCAACGTCCTGACTTTC. This translates into CASSNQVRTFSGANVLTF.

The chain links TRBV2 to TRBJ2-1; 9 bases match TRBD1. Per germline, CDR1 SNHLY and CDR2 FYNNEI. This CDR3 is 13 amino acids long. With V trimmed by 1 base and J by 8 bases, 0 bases remained unmatched. CDR3 loop: CASSEGTGDEQFF. The CDR3 nucleotides read TGTGCCAGCAGTGAAGGGACAGGGGATGAGCAGTTCTTC.

This sequence joins TRBV6-1 and TRBJ1-1; the match to TRBD1 covers 7 bases. V lost 5 bases to trimming and J lost 3 bases; unmatched junction nucleotides: 3. Germline V gene lookup returns CDR1 MNHNS and CDR2 SASEGT. CDR3 size: 13 residues. DNA of the CDR3: TGTGCCAGCAGTCCCAGGGGGGACACTGAAGCTTTCTTT. This translates into CASSPRGDTEAFF.

This rearrangement joins TRBV30 to TRBJ1-5; D might be TRBD1 (5 bases). CDR1 and CDR2 from the germline V gene are GTSNPN and SVGIG (reference sequence). Deletions cut 3 bases from V and 4 bases from J, with 10 bases between. CDR3 size: 13 residues. The chain's CDR3 is CAWSRVRNQPQHF. CDR3 nucleotide sequence: TGTGCCTGGAGCAGGGTTCGAAATCAGCCCCAGCATTTT.

The chain is built from TRBV7-9 and TRBJ2-1; 10 bases are shared with TRBD2. This CDR3 is built from 15 residues. V shed 5 bases and J 8 bases; nucleotides not matched to a gene: 9. Per the germline V gene, CDR1 is SEHNR and CDR2 is FQNEAQ (reference sequence). The CDR3 DNA sequence: TGTGCCAGCAGCGCGAACAGCGGGAGGGCACATGAGCAGTTCTTC. This gives the protein CASSANSGRAHEQFF.

This chain links TRBV4-2 with TRBJ2-5; 9 nucleotides match TRBD2. V trimming: 4 bases; J trimming: 0 bases; junction bases outside the gene matches: 6. Germline values: CDR1 LGHNA, CDR2 YNFKEQ. The CDR3 length is 16 residues. The CDR3 sequence is CASSPGLAVYQETQYF. The CDR3 nucleotides read TGTGCCAGCAGCCCGGGACTAGCAGTGTACCAAGAGACCCAGTACTTC.

The chain recombines TRBV7-9 with TRBJ2-1; 8 nucleotides agree with TRBD2. J was trimmed by 7 bases and V by 3 bases; bases with no gene match: 14. Germline loops: CDR1 SEHNR, CDR2 FQNEAQ (reference sequence). There are 17 residues in the CDR3. In DNA form, the CDR3 reads TGTGCCAGCAGCTTTTACGGGAGGGCACAGTTCACAAATGAGCAGTTCTTC. This translates into CASSFYGRAQFTNEQFF.

The genes are TRBV19 and TRBJ2-1; perhaps TRBD2 as D (6 bases). This CDR3 is 15 amino acids long. Germline V CDR1 and CDR2: LNHDA, SQIVND (reference sequence). Trimming shortened V by 4 bases and J by 4 bases, and 14 bases separated the two germline ends. The DNA for the CDR3 is TGTGCCAGTAGTACGCCGGGACTGACATACAATGAGCAGTTCTTC. Translating gives CASSTPGLTYNEQFF.

The chain joins TRBV7-2 to TRBJ1-1; unclear D gene. The germline V and J ends were trimmed by 0 bases and 0 bases, with 5 bases remaining between them. This CDR3 spans 14 amino acids. The germline CDR1 and CDR2 sequences are SGHTA and FQGNSA. CDR3 coding DNA: TGTGCCAGCAGCTTAGCATCGGTGAACACTGAAGCTTTCTTT. This sequence encodes CASSLASVNTEAFF.

The V call is TRBV19, the J call TRBJ1-3; 8 bases map to TRBD1. The CDR3 runs 15 residues. Germline V gene lookup returns CDR1 LNHDA and CDR2 SQIVND (reference sequence). After removal of 7 bases from V and 6 bases from J, the junction contained 11 bases not matched to a gene. The CDR3 region is CASTRDRQEANTIYF. CDR3 bases: TGTGCCAGTACCAGGGACAGGCAGGAAGCAAACACCATATATTTT.

The chain uses TRBV4-2 and TRBJ1-3; D might be TRBD1 (6 bases). The CDR3 runs 15 residues. CDR1 is LGHNA, CDR2 YNFKEQ, per germline. V was trimmed by 3 bases and J by 3 bases, leaving 12 bases between them. The CDR3 loop reads CASSQRTDVGNTIYF. The CDR3 bases are TGTGCCAGCAGCCAGAGGACAGACGTTGGAAACACCATATATTTT.

The chain links TRBV6-7 to TRBJ2-1; D is unresolved. TRBV6-7 is placed among ORFs of uncertain function. Trimming took 0 bases from V and 8 from J, leaving 23 bases between them. The CDR3 contains 18 residues. CDR3: CASSYSRTNKTGEDEQFF. The DNA of the CDR3 is TGTGCCAGCAGTTACTCTCGTACAAACAAAACCGGCGAGGATGAGCAGTTCTTC.